This T cell receptor (beta chain) comes out of a study of cytomegalovirus exposure and HLA in healthy donors. With regard to this clone: Germline and junction disagree at one end, which may indicate a read error.

The primer mix had 60 Vbeta and 13 Jbeta primers. The table came from immunoSEQ multiplex PCR; TCRdb's copy has only in-frame clones and leaves some out. Of 250,000 or so clones in the sample, around 90% were seen once. Sequencing was carried out using PBMCs. The clonotype comes from a girl aged 2 to 10 in good health and CMV-seronegative.

Written as DNA, the CDR3 is TGTGTCTGGAGCCCCCACCGGGACTCTCCCTTAGGGATTCCTTACGAGCAGTACTTC. This translates into CVWSPHRDSPLGIPYEQYF. The chain couples TRBV30 to TRBJ2-7; D might be TRBD2 (6 bases). The CDR3 runs to 19 residues. The germline gives CDR1 GTSNPN, CDR2 SVGIG (reference sequence). The whole variable domain, remainder taken from reference TRBV30 and TRBJ2-7, is SQTIHQWPATLVQPVGSPLSLECTVEGTSNPNLYWYRQAAGRGLQLLFYSVGIGQISSEVPQNLSASRPQDRQFILSSKKLLLSDSGFYLCVWSPHRDSPLGIPYEQYFGPGTRLTVT.